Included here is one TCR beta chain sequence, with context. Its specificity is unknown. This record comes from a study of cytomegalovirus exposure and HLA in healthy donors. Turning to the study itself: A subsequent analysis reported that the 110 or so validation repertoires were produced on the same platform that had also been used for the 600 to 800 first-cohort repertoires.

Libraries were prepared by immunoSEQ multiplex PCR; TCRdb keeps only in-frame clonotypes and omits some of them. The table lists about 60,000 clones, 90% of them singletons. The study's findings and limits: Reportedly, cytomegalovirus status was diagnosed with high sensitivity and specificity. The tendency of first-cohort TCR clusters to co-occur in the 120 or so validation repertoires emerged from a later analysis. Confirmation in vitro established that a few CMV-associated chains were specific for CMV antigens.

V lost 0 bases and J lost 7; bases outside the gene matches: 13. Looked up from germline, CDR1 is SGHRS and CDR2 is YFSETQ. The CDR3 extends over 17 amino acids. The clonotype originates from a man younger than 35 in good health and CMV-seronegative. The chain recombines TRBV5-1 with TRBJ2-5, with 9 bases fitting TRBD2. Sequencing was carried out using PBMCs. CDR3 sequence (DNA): TGCGCCAGCAGCTTGGTAGATAGCGGGAGAGTTAAAGGGACCCAGTACTTC. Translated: CASSLVDSGRVKGTQYF.